Below, 9 T cell receptor beta chains from the same sample are listed, as sequenced in a study of OX40 agonist ivuxolimab in advanced cancers. Repertoires were generated with immunoSEQ multiplex PCR, while TCRdb's copy carries only in-frame clones and drops some. The table records roughly 60,000 clones, 91% of them present only once. This sample comprised CD4+ or CD8+ T cells sorted from blood, obtained in a trial of the OX40 agonist ivuxolimab. The receptors here all came from an adult with an advanced solid tumor such as melanoma, head and neck, liver or kidney cancer.

The chain combines TRBV11-2 with TRBJ2-2, with D perhaps matching TRBD2 (5 bases). Germline V gene data show CDR1 as SGHAT and CDR2 as FQNNGV. This CDR3 has 15 amino acids. Trimming took off 1 base at V and 6 bases at J, with 12 bases between the two ends. The CDR3 DNA reads TGTGCCAGCAGCTTAGTCGGAGGTAACCCCGGGGAGCTGTTTTTT. Translating it yields CASSLVGGNPGELFF.

As DNA, the CDR3 is TGCGCCAGCAGCCAGGGGGTGGGACAGGGCGGCGAGCAGTTCTTC. Protein product: CASSQGVGQGGEQFF. This rearrangement joins TRBV4-3 to TRBJ2-1; TRBD1 aligns across 9 bases. Trimming took 3 bases from V and 10 from J; bases not matched to a gene: 10. CDR3 length: 15 amino acids. In germline, CDR1 is LGHNA, CDR2 YSLEER.

The rearrangement links TRBV29-1 to TRBJ2-5; TRBD1 agrees at 7 bases. The CDR3 spans 13 residues. The trim removed 6 bases at V and 1 base at J, leaving 5 bases unmatched. From germline, CDR1 is SQVTM and CDR2 ANQGSEA. In DNA form, the CDR3 reads TGCAGCGTGGGCAGGGGGACCCAAGAGACCCAGTACTTC. Translating it yields CSVGRGTQETQYF.

This chain links TRBV6-6 with TRBJ1-3; D not resolved. CDR3 length: 14 amino acids. The ends were cut back, 0 bases at V and 4 bases at J, with 7 bases in the middle. Germline V gene lookup returns CDR1 MNHNY and CDR2 SVGAGI (reference sequence). DNA for the CDR3: TGTGCCAGCAGTTACTCCGGGTTCGGAAACACCATATATTTT. Protein: CASSYSGFGNTIYF.

The V gene is TRBV10-3, the J gene TRBJ1-2; TRBD1 might be the D (5 bases). The CDR3 runs 13 residues. CDR1 is ENHRY and CDR2 is SYGVKD in the germline V gene. V lost 0 bases and J lost 10, with 12 bases in between. The DNA for the CDR3 is TGTGCCATCAGTGAGTCGATGACACAGGTCTACACCTTC. Translating gives CAISESMTQVYTF.

The chain has TRBV7-9 and TRBJ2-7; perhaps D is TRBD1 or TRBD2 (5 bases each). The CDR3 sequence is 14 residues long. Germline CDR1 and CDR2: SEHNR and FQNEAQ (reference sequence). The V gene lost 5 bases and the J gene lost 2 bases, with 13 bases spanning the gap. This CDR3 is CASSPGTVAYEQYF. In DNA, the CDR3 is TGTGCCAGCAGCCCAGGGACGGTAGCCTACGAGCAGTACTTC. Drawing the rest from reference TRBV7-9 and TRBJ2-7, the complete variable domain is DTGVSQNPRHKITKRGQNVTFRCDPISEHNRLYWYRQTLGQGPEFLTYFQNEAQLEKSRLLSDRFSAERPKGSFSTLEIQRTEQGDSAMYLCASSPGTVAYEQYFGPGTRLTVT.

The CDR3 DNA sequence: TGCAGCGCGGGTTTAGGGGCGTTGGCCACTGAAGCTTTCTTT. The encoded protein is CSAGLGALATEAFF. The chain recombines TRBV29-1 with TRBJ1-1; D is perhaps TRBD1 (5 bases). CDR3 length: 14 amino acids. Germline V CDR1 and CDR2: SQVTM, ANQGSEA. V was trimmed by 7 bases and J by 4 bases, leaving 19 bases between them.

V and J are TRBV7-2 and TRBJ2-7; 7 nucleotides match TRBD1. Germline lookup yields CDR1 SGHTA and CDR2 FQGNSA. CDR3 size: 15 residues. Germline trimming cut 2 bases from V and 3 bases from J; bases unmatched to any gene: 7. The CDR3 protein is CASSLLPGGDYEQYF. DNA of the CDR3: TGTGCCAGCAGCTTATTACCAGGGGGTGACTACGAGCAGTACTTC. The variable domain in full, with the rest retrieved from reference TRBV7-2 and TRBJ2-7, is GAGVSQSPSNKVTEKGKDVELRCDPISGHTALYWYRQSLGQGLEFLIYFQGNSAPDKSGLPSDRFSAERTGGSVSTLTIQRTQQEDSAVYLCASSLLPGGDYEQYFGPGTRLTVT.

The rearrangement links TRBV6-6 to TRBJ2-3; 8 nucleotides match TRBD2. Trimming at V came to 6 bases and at J to 1 base, leaving 6 bases not matched to a gene. CDR3 size: 15 residues. Germline V gene data show CDR1 as MNHNY and CDR2 as SVGAGI (reference sequence). The DNA for the CDR3 is TGTGCCAGCAGACTCGGGACTAGTCGCACAGATACGCAGTATTTT. Its translation is CASRLGTSRTDTQYF.